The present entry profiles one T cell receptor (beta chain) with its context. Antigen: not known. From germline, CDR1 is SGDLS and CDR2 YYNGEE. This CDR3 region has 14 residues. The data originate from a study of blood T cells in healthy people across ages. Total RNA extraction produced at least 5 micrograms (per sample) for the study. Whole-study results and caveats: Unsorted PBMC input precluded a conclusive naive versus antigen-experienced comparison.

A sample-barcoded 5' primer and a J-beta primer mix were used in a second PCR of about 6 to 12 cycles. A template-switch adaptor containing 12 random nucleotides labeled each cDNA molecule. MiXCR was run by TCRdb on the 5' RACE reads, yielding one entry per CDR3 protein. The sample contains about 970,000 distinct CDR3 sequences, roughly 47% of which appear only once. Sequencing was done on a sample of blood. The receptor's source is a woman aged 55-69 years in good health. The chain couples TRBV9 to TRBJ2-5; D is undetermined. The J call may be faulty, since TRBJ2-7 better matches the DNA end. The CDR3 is CASSVGWTRYEQYF. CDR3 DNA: TGTGCCAGCAGCGTAGGGTGGACCCGGTACGAGCAGTACTTC.